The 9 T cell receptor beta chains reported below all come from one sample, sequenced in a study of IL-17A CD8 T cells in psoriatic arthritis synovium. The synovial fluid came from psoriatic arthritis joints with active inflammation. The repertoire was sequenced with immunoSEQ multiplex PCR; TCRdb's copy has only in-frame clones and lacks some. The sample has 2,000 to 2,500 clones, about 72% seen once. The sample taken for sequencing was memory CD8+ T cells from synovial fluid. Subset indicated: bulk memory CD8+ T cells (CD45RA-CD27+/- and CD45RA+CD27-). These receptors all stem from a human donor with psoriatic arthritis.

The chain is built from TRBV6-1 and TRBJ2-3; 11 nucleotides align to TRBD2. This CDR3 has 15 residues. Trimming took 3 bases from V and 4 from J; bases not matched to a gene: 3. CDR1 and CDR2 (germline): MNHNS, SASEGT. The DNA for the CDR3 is TGTGCCAGCAGTGATTTAGCGGGAGGGCCAGATACGCAGTATTTT. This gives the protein CASSDLAGGPDTQYF.

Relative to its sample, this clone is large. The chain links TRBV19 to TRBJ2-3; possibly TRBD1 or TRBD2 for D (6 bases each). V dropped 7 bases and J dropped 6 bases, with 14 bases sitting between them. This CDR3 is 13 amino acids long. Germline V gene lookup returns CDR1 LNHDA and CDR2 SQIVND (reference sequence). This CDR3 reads CASTKGEADTQYF. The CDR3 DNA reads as TGTGCCAGTACCAAGGGGGAGGCGGATACGCAGTATTTT.

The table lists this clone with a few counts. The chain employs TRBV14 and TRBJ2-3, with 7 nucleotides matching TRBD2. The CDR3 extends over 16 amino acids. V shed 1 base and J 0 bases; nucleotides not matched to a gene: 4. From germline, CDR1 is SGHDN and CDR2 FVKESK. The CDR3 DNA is TGTGCCAGCAGCCAAGGCTATAGCGGGAGCACAGATACGCAGTATTTT. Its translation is CASSQGYSGSTDTQYF.

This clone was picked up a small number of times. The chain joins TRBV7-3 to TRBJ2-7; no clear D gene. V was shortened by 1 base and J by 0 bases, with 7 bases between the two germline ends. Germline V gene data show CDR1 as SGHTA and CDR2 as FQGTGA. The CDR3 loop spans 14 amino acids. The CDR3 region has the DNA TGTGCCAGCAGCTTAATCCCTAGCTCCTACGAGCAGTACTTC. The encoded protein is CASSLIPSSYEQYF.

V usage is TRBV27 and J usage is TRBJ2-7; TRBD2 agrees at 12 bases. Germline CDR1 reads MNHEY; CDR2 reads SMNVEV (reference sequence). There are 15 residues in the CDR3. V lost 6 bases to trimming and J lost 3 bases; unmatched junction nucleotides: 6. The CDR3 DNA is TGTGCCAGCAGGTCGGGACTAGCGGGTCTCTACGAGCAGTACTTC. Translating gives CASRSGLAGLYEQYF.

This CDR3 reads CASSESGQSQGYEQYV. In nucleotides, the CDR3 is TGCGCCAGCAGTGAGTCCGGACAGTCTCAGGGCTACGAGCAGTACGTC. The rearrangement uses TRBV10-1 and TRBJ2-7; D perhaps matches TRBD1 (6 bases). From germline, CDR1 is WNHNN and CDR2 SYGVQD (reference sequence). This CDR3 has 16 residues. Trimming cost V 0 bases and J 3 bases, with 15 bases left between them.

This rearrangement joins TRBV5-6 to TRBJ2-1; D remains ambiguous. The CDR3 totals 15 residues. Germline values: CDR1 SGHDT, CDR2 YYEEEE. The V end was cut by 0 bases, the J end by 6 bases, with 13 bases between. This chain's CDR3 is CASSLELIGVNEQFF. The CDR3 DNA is TGTGCCAGCAGCTTGGAACTAATTGGGGTCAATGAGCAGTTCTTC.

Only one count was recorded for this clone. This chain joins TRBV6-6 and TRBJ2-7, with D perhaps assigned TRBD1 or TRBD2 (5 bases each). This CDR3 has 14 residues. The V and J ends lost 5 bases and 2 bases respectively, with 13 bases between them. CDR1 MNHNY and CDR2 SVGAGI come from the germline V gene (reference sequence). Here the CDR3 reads CASSKWDGPYEQYF. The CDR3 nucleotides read TGTGCCAGCAGTAAGTGGGACGGTCCCTACGAGCAGTACTTC.

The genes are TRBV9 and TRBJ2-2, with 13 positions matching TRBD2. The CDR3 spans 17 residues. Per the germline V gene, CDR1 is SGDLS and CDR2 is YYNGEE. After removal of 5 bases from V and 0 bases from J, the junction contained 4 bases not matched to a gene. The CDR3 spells CASSGGLAGPNTGELFF. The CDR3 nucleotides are TGTGCCAGCAGTGGGGGACTAGCGGGACCGAACACCGGGGAGCTGTTTTTT.